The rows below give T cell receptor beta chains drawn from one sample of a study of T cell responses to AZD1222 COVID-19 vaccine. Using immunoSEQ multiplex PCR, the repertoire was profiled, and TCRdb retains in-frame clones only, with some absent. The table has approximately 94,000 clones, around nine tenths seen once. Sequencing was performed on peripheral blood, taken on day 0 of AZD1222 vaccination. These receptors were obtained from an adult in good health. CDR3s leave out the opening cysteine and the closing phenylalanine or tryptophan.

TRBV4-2 ASSQGQAKNIQY
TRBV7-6 ASSLTVPTRDRGREQY
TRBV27 ASSSLARGWFGYT
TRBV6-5 ASRQTGGPYNEQF
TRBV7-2 ASRAQRDEQF
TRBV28 ASSLIQGEQF
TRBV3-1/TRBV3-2 ASSQSAGEVGEQY
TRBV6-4 ASSDGTSPTDTQY
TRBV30 AYATSTDTQY
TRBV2 ASSLGKGGAF
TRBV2 ASSTGFGESGYT
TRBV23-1 ASSHRLQKFPTDTQY
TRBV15 ATSRDGGALETQY
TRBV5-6 ASSWLAERTQY
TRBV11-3 ASRTAVASGNKDTQY
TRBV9 ASSSGFTSGNTIY
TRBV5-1 ASSFPTDTQY
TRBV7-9 ASSLAGGTWGYT
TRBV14 ASSQIGGKETQY
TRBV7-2 ASSPDRGRLEQY
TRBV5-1 ASSLQGANEKLF
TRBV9 ASKDARTSGSQDYEQY
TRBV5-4 ASSPGSGSAELF
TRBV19 ASSLQGVMNTEAF
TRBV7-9 ASSLPGAADEQY
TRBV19 ASSIVSRGPYGYT
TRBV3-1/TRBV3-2 ASSQSGQGAYEQY
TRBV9 ASSVAPGDYNEQF
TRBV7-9 ASSLNSLGQETQY
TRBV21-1 ASSKEGETGVDEQF
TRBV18 ASSSGINRGDEAF
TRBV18 ASSPPDRQFTGELF
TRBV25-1 ASSEYGSTVQF
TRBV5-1 ASSPARAGADNEQF
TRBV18 ASSNTGGPNTEAF
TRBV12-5 ASGLANPGEGETQY
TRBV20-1 SAPANTEAF
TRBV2 ASSKQGLGPLH
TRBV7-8 ASSSGQVGNTEAF
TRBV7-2 ASSLIWLAYNEQF
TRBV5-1 ASSLESGTPYEQY
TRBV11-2 ASSLQGADTGELF
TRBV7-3 ASSSNPPRRSTEAF
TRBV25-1 ASSAAGAPNQPQH
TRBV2 ASTRAVRQRQETQY
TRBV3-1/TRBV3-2 ASSFGRGTGELF
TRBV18 ASSPQGPPTYEQY
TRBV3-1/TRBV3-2 ASSSDRELQETQY
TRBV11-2 ASSPRSGTEAF
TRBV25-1 ASSEVGWNYGYT